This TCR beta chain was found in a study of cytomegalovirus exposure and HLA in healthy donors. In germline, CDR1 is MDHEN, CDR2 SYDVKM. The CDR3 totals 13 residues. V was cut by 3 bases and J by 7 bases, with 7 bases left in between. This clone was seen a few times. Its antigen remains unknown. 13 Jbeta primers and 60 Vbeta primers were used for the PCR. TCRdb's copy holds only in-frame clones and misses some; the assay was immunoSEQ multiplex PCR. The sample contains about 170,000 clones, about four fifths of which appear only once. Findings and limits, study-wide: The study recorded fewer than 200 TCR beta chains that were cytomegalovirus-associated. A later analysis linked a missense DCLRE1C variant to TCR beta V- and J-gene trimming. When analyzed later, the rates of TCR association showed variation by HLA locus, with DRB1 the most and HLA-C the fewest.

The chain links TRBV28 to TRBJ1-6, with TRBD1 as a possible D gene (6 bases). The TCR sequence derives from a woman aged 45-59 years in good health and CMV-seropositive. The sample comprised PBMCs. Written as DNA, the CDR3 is TGTGCCAGCAGTTTTAGGGGGAATTCACCCCTCCACTTT. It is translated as CASSFRGNSPLHF.